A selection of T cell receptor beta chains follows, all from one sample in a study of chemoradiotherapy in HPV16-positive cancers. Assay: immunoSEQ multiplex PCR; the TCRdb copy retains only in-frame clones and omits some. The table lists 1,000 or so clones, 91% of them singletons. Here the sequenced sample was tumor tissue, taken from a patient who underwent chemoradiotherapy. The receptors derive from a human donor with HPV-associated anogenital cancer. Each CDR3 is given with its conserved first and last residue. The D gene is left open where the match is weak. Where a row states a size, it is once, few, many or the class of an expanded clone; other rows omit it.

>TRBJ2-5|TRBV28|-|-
CASTPVHKGTGETQYF
TGTGCCAGCACTCCTGTGCATAAGGGGACGGGAGAGACCCAGTACTTC
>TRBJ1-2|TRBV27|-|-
CASSPNQGMDYGYTF
TGTGCCAGCAGTCCCAACCAGGGTATGGACTATGGCTACACCTTC
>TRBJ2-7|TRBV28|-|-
CASSLSWQGTEQYF
TGTGCCAGCAGTTTGTCTTGGCAAGGGACCGAGCAGTACTTC
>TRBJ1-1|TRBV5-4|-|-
CASSLEGPRATEAFF
TGTGCCAGCAGCTTGGAGGGGCCGCGGGCCACTGAAGCTTTCTTT
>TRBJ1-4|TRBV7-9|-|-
CASRGPGANEKLFF
TGTGCCAGCAGAGGGCCAGGGGCAAATGAAAAACTGTTTTTT
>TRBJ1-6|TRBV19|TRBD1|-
CASSTTTGKSPLHF
TGTGCCAGTAGTACGACGACAGGGAAGTCTCCCCTCCACTTT
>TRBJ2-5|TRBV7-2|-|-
CASSRSGGAGETQYF
TGTGCCAGCAGCCGTTCCGGGGGCGCGGGAGAGACCCAGTACTTC
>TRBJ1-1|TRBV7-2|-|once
CASSRGLGTEAFF
TGTGCCAGCAGCCGGGGGTTGGGTACTGAAGCTTTCTTT
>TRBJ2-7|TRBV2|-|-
CASSPSAGTYEQYF
TGTGCCAGCAGTCCTTCCGCGGGGACATACGAGCAGTACTTC
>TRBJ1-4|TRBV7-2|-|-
CASSLEAGRFNEKLFF
TGTGCCAGCAGCTTAGAGGCAGGGCGTTTTAATGAAAAACTGTTTTTT
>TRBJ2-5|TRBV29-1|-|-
CSVPPTGQETQYF
TGCAGCGTTCCTCCCACAGGACAAGAGACCCAGTACTTC
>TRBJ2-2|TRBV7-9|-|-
CASSLQQSDTGELFF
TGTGCCAGCAGCTTACAACAGAGTGACACCGGGGAGCTGTTTTTT
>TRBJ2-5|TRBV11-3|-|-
CASSLEGKETQYF
TGTGCCAGCAGCTTAGAAGGGAAAGAGACCCAGTACTTC
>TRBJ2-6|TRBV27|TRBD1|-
CASSSNDRVLFHSGANVLTF
TGTGCCAGCAGTTCGAACGACAGGGTATTATTCCACTCTGGGGCCAACGTCCTGACTTTC
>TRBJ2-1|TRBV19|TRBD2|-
CASSIDPLAGGPDREQFF
TGTGCCAGTAGTATAGATCCACTAGCGGGGGGGCCTGATCGTGAGCAGTTCTTC
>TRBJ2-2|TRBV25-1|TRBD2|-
CASSDGAGANTGELFF
TGTGCCAGCAGTGACGGAGCGGGGGCGAACACCGGGGAGCTGTTTTTT
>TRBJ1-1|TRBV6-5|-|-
CASSYSRNTEAFF
TGTGCCAGCAGTTACTCCAGGAACACTGAAGCTTTCTTT
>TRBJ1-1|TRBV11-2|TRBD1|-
CASSRDRNTEAFF
TGTGCCAGCAGCCGGGACAGGAACACTGAAGCTTTCTTT
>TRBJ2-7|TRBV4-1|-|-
CASSQEWGQDEQYF
TGCGCCAGCAGCCAAGAGTGGGGCCAAGACGAGCAGTACTTC